This TCR beta chain was recorded in a study of shared clonotypes between healthy human individuals. Whole-study context: Those who served as donors were a couple of women and three men between the ages of 18 and 49. Three plates were used per donor for CD4 naive, three for CD4 memory, two for CD8 naive and one for CD8 memory. Study findings and constraints: Generation of non-shared clonotypes was less probable than generation of clonotypes shared by all four donors.

Naive CD8 populations comprised CD45RO-negative cells positively selected for CCR7, excluding terminally differentiated effector memory CD45RA+ cells. Each replicate PCR on the sorted subsets used roughly 200 ng DNA (around 30,000 T cell genomes). Produced via immunoSEQ multiplex PCR; TCRdb's table is partial and in-frame only. The sample yields hundreds of thousands of clones, roughly 96% seen once. The sample holds one count of this clone. The antigen remains undetermined. Sequences were obtained from naive CD8+ T cells sorted from blood. The sequence was collected from a woman in her twenties or thirties in good health.

The CDR3 loop is CASSPLAGYYGYTF. In nucleotides, the CDR3 is TGTGCCAGCAGCCCATTGGCAGGGTATTATGGCTACACCTTC. The chain joins TRBV6-7 to TRBJ1-2; tentatively, D is TRBD1 (5 bases). TRBV6-7 is labeled an ORF, and its function is uncertain. The CDR3 runs 14 residues. V was trimmed by 6 bases and J by 5 bases, leaving 16 bases between them.